This T cell receptor beta chain originates from a study of blood T cell repertoires in COVID-19. Turning to the study itself: The origin of the acute and convalescent COVID-19 samples was the United States, Italy and Spain. PBMCs, B-cell-depleted T cells, or T cells were the source of the cDNA or gDNA that made up the material.

Authors' processing steps: Amplification from reference gene primers served as the basis for estimated nucleated cell counts. Clones were read by immunoSEQ multiplex PCR, and TCRdb kept only the in-frame ones, dropping some. The V and J calls and the clone size are those of that table, but D and trimming were determined from the DNA. The table lists 240,000 or so clones, roughly four fifths of them singletons. CDR3 length: 14 amino acids. Trimming removed 8 bases from V and 4 bases from J, with 17 bases in between. The germline V gene encodes CDR1 MDHEN and CDR2 SYDVKM. This chain connects TRBV28 to TRBJ1-1; the D gene is possibly TRBD1 (5 bases). The sample consisted of peripheral blood. This receptor was taken from a man aged 25 to 40 who had recovered from COVID-19. CDR3 protein: CASRGGVLGTEAFF. For the CDR3, the DNA is TGTGCCAGCCGGGGGGGGGTTTTGGGCACTGAAGCTTTCTTT.